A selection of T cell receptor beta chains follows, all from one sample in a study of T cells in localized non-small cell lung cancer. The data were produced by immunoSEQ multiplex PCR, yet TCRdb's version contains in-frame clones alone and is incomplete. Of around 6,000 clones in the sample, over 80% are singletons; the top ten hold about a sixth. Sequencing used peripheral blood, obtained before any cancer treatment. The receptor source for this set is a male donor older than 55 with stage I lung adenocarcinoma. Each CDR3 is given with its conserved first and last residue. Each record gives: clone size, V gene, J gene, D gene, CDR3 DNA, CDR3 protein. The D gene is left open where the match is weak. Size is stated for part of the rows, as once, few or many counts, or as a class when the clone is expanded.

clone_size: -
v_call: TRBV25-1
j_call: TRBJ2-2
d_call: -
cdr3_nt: TGTGCCAGCAGTGAATTTCAGGGGTCGAACACCGGGGAGCTGTTTTTT
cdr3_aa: CASSEFQGSNTGELFF

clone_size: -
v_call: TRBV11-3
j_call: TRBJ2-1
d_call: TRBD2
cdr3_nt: TGTGCCAGCAGCTTAACGGGAGGCAATTACAATGAGCAGTTCTTC
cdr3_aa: CASSLTGGNYNEQFF

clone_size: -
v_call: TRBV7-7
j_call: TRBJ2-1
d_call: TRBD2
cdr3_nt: TGTGCTAGCAGCACACTAGCGGGAAGCTACAATGAGCAGTTCTTC
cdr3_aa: CASSTLAGSYNEQFF

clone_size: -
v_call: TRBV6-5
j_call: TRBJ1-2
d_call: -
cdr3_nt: TGTGCCAGCAGTAAGGGAGGAAGTTTATATGGCTACACCTTC
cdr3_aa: CASSKGGSLYGYTF

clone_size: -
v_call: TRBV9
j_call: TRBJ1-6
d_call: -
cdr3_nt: TGTGCCAGCAGTCTAGGGTTCTCCTATAATTCACCCCTCCATTTT
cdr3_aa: CASSLGFSYNSPLHF

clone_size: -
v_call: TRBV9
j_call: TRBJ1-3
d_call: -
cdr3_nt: TGTGCCAGCAGCGCCCGGGACCCCGGAGGATCTGGAAACACCATATATTTT
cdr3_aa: CASSARDPGGSGNTIYF

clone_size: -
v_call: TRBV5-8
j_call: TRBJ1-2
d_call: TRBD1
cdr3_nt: TGTGCCAGCGCCAATTTCGGACAGGGTGACTATGGCTACACCTTC
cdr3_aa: CASANFGQGDYGYTF

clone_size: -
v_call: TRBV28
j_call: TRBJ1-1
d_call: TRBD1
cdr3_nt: TGTGCCAGCAGTAAATCAGGGGGGCGGACTGAAGCTTTCTTT
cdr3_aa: CASSKSGGRTEAFF

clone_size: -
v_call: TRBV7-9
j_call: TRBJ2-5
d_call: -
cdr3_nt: TGTGCCAGCAGCTTAGTGGGACAAGAGACCCAGTACTTC
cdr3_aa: CASSLVGQETQYF

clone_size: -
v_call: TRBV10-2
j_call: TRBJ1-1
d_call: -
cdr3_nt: TGCGCCAGCAGTGTTGGGAAAAACACTGAAGCTTTCTTT
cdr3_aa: CASSVGKNTEAFF

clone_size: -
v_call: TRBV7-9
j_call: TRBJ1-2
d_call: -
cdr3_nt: TGTGCCAGCAGCTTAGCCGGTCGAGGGGTTTATGGCTACACCTTC
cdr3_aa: CASSLAGRGVYGYTF

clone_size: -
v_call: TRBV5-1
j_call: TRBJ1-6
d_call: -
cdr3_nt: TGCGCCAGCAGCTTGGATGGAAGAAGGGAGCCCCTCCACTTT
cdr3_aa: CASSLDGRREPLHF

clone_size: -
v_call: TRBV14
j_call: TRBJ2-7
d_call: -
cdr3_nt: TGTGCCAGCAGTGGCCATTCCGAGCAGTACTTC
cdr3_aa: CASSGHSEQYF

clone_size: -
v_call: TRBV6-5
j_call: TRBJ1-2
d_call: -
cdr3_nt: TGTGCCAGCAGGACAACCGGTTGGTATGGCTACACCTTC
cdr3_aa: CASRTTGWYGYTF

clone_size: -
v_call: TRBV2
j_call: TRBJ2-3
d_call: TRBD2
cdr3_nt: TGTGCCAGCGTAAAATTCCTACTAGCGGCTAGCACAGATACGCAGTATTTT
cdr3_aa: CASVKFLLAASTDTQYF

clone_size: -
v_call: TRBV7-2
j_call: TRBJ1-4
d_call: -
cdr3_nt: TGTGCCAGCAGCCCCTCGTCCACAACTAATGAAAAACTGTTTTTT
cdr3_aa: CASSPSSTTNEKLFF

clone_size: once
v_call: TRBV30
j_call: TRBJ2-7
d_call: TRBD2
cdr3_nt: TGTGCCTGGAGTCTACTTGTGGGACTAGCGGGAGTCCCCAAGGTCGAGCAGTACTTC
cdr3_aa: CAWSLLVGLAGVPKVEQYF

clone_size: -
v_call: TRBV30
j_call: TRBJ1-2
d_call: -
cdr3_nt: TGTGCCTGGAGTCGATTCACGGGCACAGGCTATGGCTACACCTTC
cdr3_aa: CAWSRFTGTGYGYTF

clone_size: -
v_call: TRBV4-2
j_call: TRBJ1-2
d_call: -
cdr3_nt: TGTGCCAGCAGCCCCCTGGGGGGGCGCGATGGCTACACCTTC
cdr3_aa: CASSPLGGRDGYTF

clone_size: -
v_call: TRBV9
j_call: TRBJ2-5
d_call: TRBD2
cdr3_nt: TGTGCCAGCAGCGTAGCCGCGGGGGGGCGTCCCGAAGAGACCCAGTACTTC
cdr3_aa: CASSVAAGGRPEETQYF

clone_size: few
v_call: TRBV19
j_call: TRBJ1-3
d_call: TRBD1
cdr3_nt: TGTGCCAGTAGGACCGACAGGGACTCTGGAAACACCATATATTTT
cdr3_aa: CASRTDRDSGNTIYF